These T cell receptor beta chains were read from a single sample in a study of T-cell reconstitution after alpha-beta-depleted transplantation in children. TCRdb itself ran the PCR reads through MiXCR, one entry per CDR3 protein. The data show about 640,000 distinct CDR3 sequences, 10% to 15% seen once. The specimen comprised PBMCs, mostly from graft donor cells, sampled 360 days after TCRalphabeta/CD19-depleted stem cell transplant. The receptors were gathered from a male patient under 18 who had a stem cell transplant for acute myeloid leukemia, so the T cells may come from the graft donor. The CDR3 runs from the conserved cysteine through the conserved F or W. D genes are given only for firm matches. The size field is filled for only some rows; it gives once, few, many or a size class.

CDR3aa	CDR3nt	v_gene	j_gene	abundance	d_gene
CASSKARVEAFF	TGTGCCAGCAGCAAAGCTCGAGTTGAAGCTTTCTTT	TRBV21-1	TRBJ1-1	-	-
CASSQDSGKGTDTQYF	TGCGCCAGCAGCCAAGATTCAGGGAAGGGCACAGATACGCAGTATTTT	TRBV4-3	TRBJ2-3	-	-
CASSPGRLNMQFF	TGTGCCAGCAGCCCAGGCCGCCTAAATATGCAGTTCTTC	TRBV7-7	TRBJ2-1	-	-
CASSSMAGQGYTGELFF	TGTGCCAGCAGCTCTATGGCGGGACAGGGGTACACCGGGGAGCTGTTTTTT	TRBV11-2	TRBJ2-2	few	TRBD1
CAISYAPGQVLYEQYF	TGTGCCATCAGTTACGCCCCGGGACAGGTTCTTTACGAGCAGTACTTC	TRBV10-3	TRBJ2-7	few	TRBD1
CASNVQGWYEQYF	TGTGCCAGCAATGTACAGGGGTGGTACGAGCAGTACTTC	TRBV28	TRBJ2-7	-	TRBD1
CASTKGGRVSDEQFF	TGTGCCAGCACCAAAGGTGGAAGGGTCAGCGATGAGCAGTTCTTC	TRBV7-3	TRBJ2-1	-	-
CSAPVWGQETQYF	TGCAGTGCTCCCGTGTGGGGACAAGAGACCCAGTACTTC	TRBV20-1	TRBJ2-5	many	-
CSAGARTSGILYEQFF	TGCAGTGCTGGAGCTCGGACTAGCGGGATTCTGTATGAGCAGTTCTTC	TRBV20-1	TRBJ2-1	once	TRBD2
CASSFIGTTTPARTDTQYF	TGTGCCAGCAGCTTCATAGGTACGACAACGCCAGCTCGCACAGATACGCAGTATTTT	TRBV11-1	TRBJ2-3	-	-
CASSQGVQQGPYEQYF	TGTGCCAGCAGCCAAGGAGTTCAGCAAGGTCCCTACGAGCAGTACTTC	TRBV4-2	TRBJ2-7	many	-
CTLITAGGSYEQYF	TGCACCCTGATAACAGCGGGAGGATCCTACGAGCAGTACTTC	TRBV29-1	TRBJ2-7	-	TRBD2
CASSIVGGGPYNEQFF	TGTGCCAGTAGTATAGTGGGGGGCGGACCATACAATGAGCAGTTCTTC	TRBV19	TRBJ2-1	few	-
CASSLLPREKLFF	TGTGCCAGCAGTTTATTGCCCCGGGAAAAACTGTTTTTT	TRBV28	TRBJ1-4	many	-
CASSPRAGFTYEQYF	TGTGCCAGCAGCCCTCGAGCGGGGTTTACCTACGAGCAGTACTTC	TRBV7-2	TRBJ2-7	-	TRBD2
CASSFIRGTSGIAKNIQYF	TGTGCCAGCAGCTTTATACGAGGGACTAGCGGAATAGCCAAAAACATTCAGTACTTC	TRBV5-4	TRBJ2-4	few	TRBD2
CASSPGLPPHEQFF	TGCGCCAGCAGCCCGGGACTCCCACCCCATGAGCAGTTCTTC	TRBV5-1	TRBJ2-1	few	-
CASRTGKNSYYEQYF	TGTGCCAGCCGGACAGGGAAAAACTCCTACTACGAGCAGTACTTC	TRBV28	TRBJ2-7	once	TRBD1
CASSPRQGFAYEQYF	TGTGCCAGCAGCCCCCGACAGGGGTTCGCCTACGAGCAGTACTTC	TRBV3-1	TRBJ2-7	many	TRBD1
CRAQDRAHSYEQYF	TGCAGGGCCCAAGACAGGGCTCACTCCTACGAGCAGTACTTC	TRBV20-1	TRBJ2-7	few	TRBD1
CSARIGGQETQYF	TGCAGTGCTAGAATAGGGGGGCAAGAGACCCAGTACTTC	TRBV20-1	TRBJ2-5	few	-
CASTERQESSGNTIYF	TGTGCCAGCACCGAGAGGCAAGAAAGCTCTGGAAACACCATATATTTT	TRBV21-1	TRBJ1-3	many	-